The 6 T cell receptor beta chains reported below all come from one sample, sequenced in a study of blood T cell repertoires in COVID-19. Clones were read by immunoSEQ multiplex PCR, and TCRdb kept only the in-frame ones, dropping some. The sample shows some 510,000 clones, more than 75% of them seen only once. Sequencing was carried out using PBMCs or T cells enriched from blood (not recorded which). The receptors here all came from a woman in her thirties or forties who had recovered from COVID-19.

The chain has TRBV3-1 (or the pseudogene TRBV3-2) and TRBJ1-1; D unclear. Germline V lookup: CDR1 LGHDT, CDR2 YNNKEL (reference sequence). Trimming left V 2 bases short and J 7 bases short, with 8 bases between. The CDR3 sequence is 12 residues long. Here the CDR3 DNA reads TGTGCCAGCAGCCAACCAGGAGGTGAAGCTTTCTTT. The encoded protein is CASSQPGGEAFF.

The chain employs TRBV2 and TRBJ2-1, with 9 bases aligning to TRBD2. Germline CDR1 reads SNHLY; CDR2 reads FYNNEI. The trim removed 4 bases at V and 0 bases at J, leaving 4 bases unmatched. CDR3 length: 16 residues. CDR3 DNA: TGTGCCAGCAGTGGGGGTAGCGGGAGCTCCTACAATGAGCAGTTCTTC. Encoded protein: CASSGGSGSSYNEQFF.

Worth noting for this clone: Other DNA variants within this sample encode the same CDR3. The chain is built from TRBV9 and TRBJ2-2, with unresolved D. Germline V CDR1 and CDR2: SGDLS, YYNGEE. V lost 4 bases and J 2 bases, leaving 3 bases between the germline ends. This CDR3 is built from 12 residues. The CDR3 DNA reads TGTGCCAGCAGCCTTAACACCGGGGAGCTGTTTTTT. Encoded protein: CASSLNTGELFF. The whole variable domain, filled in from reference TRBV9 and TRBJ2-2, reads DSGVTQTPKHLITATGQRVTLRCSPRSGDLSVYWYQQSLDQGLQFLIQYYNGEERAKGNILERFSAQQFPDLHSELNLSSLELGDSALYFCASSLNTGELFFGEGSRLTVL.

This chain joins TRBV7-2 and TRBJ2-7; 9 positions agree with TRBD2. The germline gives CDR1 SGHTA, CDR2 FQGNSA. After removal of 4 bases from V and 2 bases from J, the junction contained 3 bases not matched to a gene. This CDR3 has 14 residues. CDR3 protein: CASSSTSGPYEQYF. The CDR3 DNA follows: TGTGCCAGCAGCTCCACTAGCGGGCCCTACGAGCAGTACTTC.

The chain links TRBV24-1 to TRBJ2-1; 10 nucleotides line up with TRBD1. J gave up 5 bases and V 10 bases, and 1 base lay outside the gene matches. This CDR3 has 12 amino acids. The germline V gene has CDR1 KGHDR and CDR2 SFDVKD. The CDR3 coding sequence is TGTGCCACGGGACAGGGGAACAATGAGCAGTTCTTC. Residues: CATGQGNNEQFF.

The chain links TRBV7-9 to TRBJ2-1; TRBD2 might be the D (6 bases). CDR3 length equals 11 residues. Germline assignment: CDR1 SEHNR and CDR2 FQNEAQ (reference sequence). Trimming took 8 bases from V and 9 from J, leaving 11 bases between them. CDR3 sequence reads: CASLREVEQFF. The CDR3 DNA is TGTGCCAGCCTAAGGGAGGTTGAGCAGTTCTTC.